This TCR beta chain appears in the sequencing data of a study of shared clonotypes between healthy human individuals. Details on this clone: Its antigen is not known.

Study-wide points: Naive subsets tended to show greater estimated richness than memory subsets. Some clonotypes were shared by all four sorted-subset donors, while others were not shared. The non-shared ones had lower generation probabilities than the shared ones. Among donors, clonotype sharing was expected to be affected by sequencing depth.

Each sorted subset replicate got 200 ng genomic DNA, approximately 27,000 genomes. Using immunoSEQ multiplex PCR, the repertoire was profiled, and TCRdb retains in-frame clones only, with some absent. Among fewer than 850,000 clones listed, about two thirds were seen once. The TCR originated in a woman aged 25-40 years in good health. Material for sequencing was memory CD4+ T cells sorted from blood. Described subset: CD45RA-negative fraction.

CDR3 sequence: CASRPGGTGGTNEKLFF. CDR3 DNA: TGTGCCAGTAGACCTGGTGGGACAGGGGGTACTAATGAAAAACTGTTTTTT. The chain combines TRBV19 with TRBJ1-4, with 11 bases lining up with TRBD1. The CDR3 is 17 amino acids. Germline-derived CDR1 and CDR2 are LNHDA and SQIVND (reference sequence). The V segment lost 6 bases and the J segment 2 bases; nucleotides outside the gene matches: 8. Full variable domain (missing parts from reference TRBV19 and TRBJ1-4): DGGITQSPKYLFRKEGQNVTLSCEQNLNHDAMYWYRQDPGQGLRLIYYSQIVNDFQKGDIAEGYSVSREKKESFPLTVTSAQKNPTAFYLCASRPGGTGGTNEKLFFGSGTQLSVL.